This T cell receptor beta chain is drawn from a study of PD-L1 blockade in urothelial cancer. Across the whole study: Bladder-origin urothelial cancer in males described most of the roughly 30 patients. Blood was tested 3 weeks (second dose) and 6 weeks into treatment. Study-wide points: Below-median blood TCR clonality before treatment forecast better survival.

Time point defined: pretreatment peripheral blood. Regarding this clone: No antigen is known for it.

V dropped 2 bases and J dropped 4; count of bases not matched to a gene: 9. CDR3 size: 16 residues. CDR1 and CDR2 from the germline V gene are SGHDT and YYEEEE. This table comes from immunoSEQ multiplex PCR, and its TCRdb copy is limited to in-frame clones, with some not included. This table holds fewer than 60,000 clones, 84% found once. V gene TRBV5-6 combines with J gene TRBJ1-5, with TRBD1 matching 7 bases. The sample in question was PBMCs, obtained around atezolizumab (anti-PD-L1) treatment. The source is a man in his fifties with urothelial cancer. CDR3 sequence (DNA): TGTGCCAGCAGCTTTAAGGGGGCCCATGGTAATCAGCCCCAGCATTTT. Amino acid sequence: CASSFKGAHGNQPQHF.